This TCR beta chain originates from a study of T-cell memory formation after mild COVID-19. This clonotype has a single count. A 5'RACE reaction primed in the constant segment made cDNA libraries of TCR alpha and TCR beta, and these carried sample barcodes and UMIs. Via MiXCR, TCRdb re-called the 5' RACE reads, giving one row per CDR3 protein. The sample records approximately 450,000 distinct CDR3 sequences, over 15% being singletons. Per germline, CDR1 MNHNS and CDR2 SASEGT. V shed 6 bases and J 8 bases; nucleotides not matched to a gene: 11. This CDR3 contains 14 residues. Sample: PBMCs or a T cell subset sorted from them (not recorded which). The rearrangement uses TRBV6-1 and TRBJ1-2; 8 nucleotides agree with TRBD1. The sequence was collected from an adult woman who had mild COVID-19 (a few samples of this study predate the infection). Cell type and time point are not known. The CDR3 loop reads CASSDRGDRRGYTF. The CDR3 DNA reads as TGTGCCAGCAGCGACAGGGGCGACCGGAGAGGCTACACCTTC.